This entry features one T cell receptor (beta chain) sequence. This entry comes from a study of OX40 agonist ivuxolimab in advanced cancers. Study-wide background: The dose-escalation group included hepatocellular carcinoma, melanoma, renal cell carcinoma and head and neck cancer. The eligibility criteria allowed prior anti-PD-1, anti-PD-L1 or anti-CTLA-4 therapy, and roughly 39% had some.

This CDR3 has 13 amino acids. Germline CDR1 MNHNS, CDR2 SASEGT. The V end lost 3 bases, the J end lost 5 bases, and 10 bases lay between the germline ends. Profiled with immunoSEQ multiplex PCR; TCRdb holds only in-frame clones, not every one. The sample consists of roughly 50,000 clones, approximately 90% of them appearing once. The chain couples TRBV6-1 to TRBJ1-2, with D maybe TRBD1 (6 bases). The sample was CD4+ or CD8+ T cells sorted from blood, taken in a trial of the OX40 agonist ivuxolimab. The sequence came from an adult with an advanced solid tumor such as melanoma, head and neck, liver or kidney cancer. In nucleotides, the CDR3 is TGTGCCAGCAGTGACGGACAGCTATATGGCTACACCTTC. This translates into CASSDGQLYGYTF.